This T cell receptor beta chain was sequenced for a study of blood T cells in healthy people across ages (dated by TCRdb to between 2014 and 2016). With regard to the full study: In model experiments, template switching captured about one uniquely barcoded TCR beta cDNA molecule for every two T cells. To track age-related changes in TCR beta repertoire diversity, the study relied on deep sequencing normalized with unique cDNA molecular identifiers. The donors were split into four age groups: young (average around 16 years), middle-aged (roughly 39), aged (approximately 60) and long-lived (about 82). For two donors (one aged 18 to 30 and one aged 80 or older), the study analyzed two additional independent replicas of 1 million unique cDNA reads from the same blood draw. To avoid experimental bias, donors of different ages were spread randomly across the sequencing lanes. The investigation overall reported the following: Because profiling used bulk unsorted PBMCs, naive and antigen-experienced compartments could not be compared conclusively. As age increased, observed TCR beta diversity per million T cells dropped in a roughly linear way, and a significant reduction was already evident by age about 40. The percentage of naive T cells measured by flow cytometry correlated strongly with observed TCR beta diversity. Donor CMV infection status was unknown, potentially confounding age-related changes in expanded clonotypes. Compared with the aged group, the long-lived group had more naive CD4+ T cells, fewer expanded clones and increased TCR diversity, a pattern suggesting age selection. Total diversity estimates from one million sequenced T cells were considered lower bounds and underestimates.

The donors were roughly 39 Caucasian individuals from Russia, aged roughly 6 to 100 years, who were systemically healthy. Each donor gave 9 to 10 milliliters of peripheral blood, collected into EDTA-treated Vacutainer tubes. Ficoll-Paque density-gradient centrifugation was used to isolate PBMCs, with at least 6.5 million per sample. Total RNA, at least 6 micrograms per sample, was extracted from PBMCs with Trizol reagent. For every donor, an aliquot of PBMCs went through flow cytometry to measure the percentages of naive CD45RAhigh/CD27high T cells. The receptor library was made with 5' RACE. The sequencing machine was an Illumina HiSeq 2500. A second PCR of roughly 6 to 11 cycles was run with a J-beta primer mix and a sample-barcoded 5' primer. A template-switch 5' adaptor carrying 12 random nucleotides introduced a unique molecular identifier onto each TCR beta cDNA molecule. Each sample yielded at least 2.5 million CDR3-containing paired-end reads. First-strand cDNA was synthesized from all RNA with the Mint cDNA synthesis kit, primed by a TRBC-specific oligonucleotide. After uracil-DNA glycosylase treatment, a first 18-cycle PCR used universal primers M1SS and BC2_uni_R on all cDNA. As for the authors' bioinformatics: For normalization, 1 million high-quality reads were randomly selected from each sample, with every read carrying a distinct molecular identifier. Reads with shared molecular identifiers were discarded instead of being binned into consensus sequences. MiTCR, set to a Q25 quality threshold and the strictest error-elimination algorithm, was used for CDR3 identification, clonotype clustering and error correction. A nonparametric unseen species model with Euler transformation was used to estimate lower-bound total TCR beta diversity. TCRdb itself trimmed the public reads at Q25 with fastp, ran MiXCR and retained productive beta chains. Every entry covers one CDR3 protein and lists the most common genes and DNA from its rows. For this entry, the V and J calls and clone size follow TCRdb and not the study's own pipeline. The sample table shows roughly 2 million distinct CDR3 sequences, and just under 50% are seen once. Over 2% of the sample rests with the top ten.

From a lookup of the germline V gene, CDR1 and CDR2 are MDHEN and SYDVKM. The CDR3 goes from the cysteine to the phenylalanine over 13 residues. Left in the record is the CDR3 DNA by itself, 39 bases read in frame from the first base. V lost 9 bases and J lost 6 bases; the stretch between them is 18 bases long. A remark on this clonotype: The antigen it recognizes is unknown. Per-base quality was not reported, and no clone a single base away is much larger than it.

This TCR derives from a woman in her 40s in good health. The rearranged segments are TRBV28 and TRBJ2-7; D gene: possibly TRBD1, on 6 matching bases. Sequenced material: blood. The CDR3 has the sequence CASFGTFRSEQYF. Here is the DNA: TGTGCCAGTTTTGGGACATTTCGTAGCGAGCAGTACTTC.